Sequencing of this TCR beta chain was carried out in a study of Graves' ophthalmopathy and Graves' hyperthyroidism. Whole-study results and caveats: With a specificity of roughly 72% and a sensitivity of around 71%, the model predicted ophthalmopathy progression.

This clonotype was observed a handful of times. Its matching antigen is unknown. A read error may produce the germline difference seen at one junction end. Beta-chain TCR CDR3 regions were amplified from RNA transcripts. The first-round RT-PCR employed HTBI primers together with the Qiagen OneStep RT-PCR kit. A multiplex PCR was then performed as the second round. MiXCR, run by TCRdb on the multiplex PCR reads, gives a single entry per CDR3 protein. There are about 390,000 distinct CDR3 sequences in the sample; 15% to 20% occur only once, and 2.4% lies in the top ten. Germline lookup yields CDR1 MRHNA and CDR2 SNTAGT. The CDR3 has 13 amino acids.

The chain has TRBV6-4 and TRBJ2-7; perhaps TRBD1 as D (5 bases). The sample taken for sequencing was peripheral blood. The sequence derives from an adult woman with stable Graves' hyperthyroidism. This CDR3 reads CASGERGGCEQYF. The DNA for the CDR3 is TGTGCCAGCGGTGAAAGGGGTGGGTGCGAGCAGTACTTC.